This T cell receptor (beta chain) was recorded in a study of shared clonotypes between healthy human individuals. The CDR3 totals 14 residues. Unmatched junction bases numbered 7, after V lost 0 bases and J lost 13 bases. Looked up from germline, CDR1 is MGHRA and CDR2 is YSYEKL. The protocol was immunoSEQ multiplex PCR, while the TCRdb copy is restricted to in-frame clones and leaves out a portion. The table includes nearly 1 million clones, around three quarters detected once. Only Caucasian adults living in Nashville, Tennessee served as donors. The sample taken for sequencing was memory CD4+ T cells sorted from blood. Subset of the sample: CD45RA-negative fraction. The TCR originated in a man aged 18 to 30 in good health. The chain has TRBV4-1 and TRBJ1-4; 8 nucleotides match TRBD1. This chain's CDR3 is CASSQEGQARGLFF. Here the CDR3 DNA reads TGCGCCAGCAGCCAAGAGGGACAGGCCCGGGGACTGTTTTTT.